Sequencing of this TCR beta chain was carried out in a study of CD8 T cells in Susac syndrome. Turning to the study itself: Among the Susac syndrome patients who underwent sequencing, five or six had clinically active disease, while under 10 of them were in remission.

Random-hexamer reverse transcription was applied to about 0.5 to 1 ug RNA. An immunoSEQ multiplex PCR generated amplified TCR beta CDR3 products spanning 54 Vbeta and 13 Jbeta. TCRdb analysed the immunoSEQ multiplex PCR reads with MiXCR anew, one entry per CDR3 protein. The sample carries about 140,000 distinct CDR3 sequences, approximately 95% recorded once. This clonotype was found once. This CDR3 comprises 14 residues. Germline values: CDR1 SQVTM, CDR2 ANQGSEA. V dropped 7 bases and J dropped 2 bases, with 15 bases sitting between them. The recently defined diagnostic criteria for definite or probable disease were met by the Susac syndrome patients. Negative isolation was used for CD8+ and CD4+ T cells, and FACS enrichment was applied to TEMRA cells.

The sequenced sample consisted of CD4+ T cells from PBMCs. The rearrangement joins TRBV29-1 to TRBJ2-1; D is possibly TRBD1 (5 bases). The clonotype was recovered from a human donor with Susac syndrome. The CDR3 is CSAQTELPYNEQFF. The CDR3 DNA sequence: TGCAGCGCTCAGACAGAGCTACCCTACAATGAGCAGTTCTTC.